A single sample gave rise to the 6 T cell receptor beta chains below, sequenced in a study of cytomegalovirus exposure and HLA in healthy donors. The PCR ran on 60 Vbeta and 13 Jbeta primers. The assay was immunoSEQ multiplex PCR, and TCRdb's table has in-frame clones only and misses some. The sample holds 150,000 to 200,000 clones, more than 70% seen once. The sequenced sample was PBMCs. The source of these receptors is a woman in her thirties or forties in good health and CMV-seronegative.

V is TRBV6-5 and J is TRBJ2-1, with D perhaps TRBD2 (6 bases). CDR1 MNHEY and CDR2 SVGAGI come from the germline V gene. Trimming cost V 0 bases and J 4 bases, with 10 bases left between them. The length of the CDR3 is 15 residues. The CDR3 region has the DNA TGTGCCAGCAGTTACTCGACTAGACAATACAATGAGCAGTTCTTC. The encoded protein is CASSYSTRQYNEQFF.

V gene TRBV29-1 combines with J gene TRBJ2-3; TRBD2 is a possible D gene (6 bases). Germline-derived CDR1 and CDR2 are SQVTM and ANQGSEA. The V end was cut by 7 bases, the J end by 1 base, with 12 bases between. The CDR3 length is 13 residues. The CDR3 DNA reads as TGCAGCGGTGACGGGACTCGCACAGATACGCAGTATTTT. It yields the protein CSGDGTRTDTQYF.

This clone was observed a handful of times. The V call is TRBV7-2, the J call TRBJ1-2; 10 bases match TRBD1. Per germline, CDR1 SGHTA and CDR2 FQGNSA. The CDR3 loop spans 16 amino acids. Trimming took 5 bases from V and 6 from J; bases not matched to a gene: 12. As DNA, the CDR3 is TGTGCCAGCAGCCCAAACCCCCTGACAGGGGGCGATGGCTACACCTTC. It translates to CASSPNPLTGGDGYTF.

The chain is built from TRBV5-5 and TRBJ1-5, with D possibly matching TRBD1 (5 bases). This CDR3 contains 13 residues. Germline values: CDR1 SGHKS, CDR2 YYEKEE (reference sequence). V lost 3 bases and J lost 7, with 11 bases in between. CDR3 region: CASSSSDNQPQHF. For the CDR3, the DNA is TGTGCCAGCAGCTCATCGGACAACCAGCCCCAGCATTTT.

This clone was seen a few times. The chain uses TRBV10-3 and TRBJ1-3; weak D call: TRBD1 (6 bases). Germline assignment: CDR1 ENHRY and CDR2 SYGVKD. This CDR3 spans 15 amino acids. V lost 5 bases, J lost 0 bases, and 11 bases lay in between. CDR3 DNA: TGTGCCATCAGTCGGGACACGAGCTCTGGAAACACCATATATTTT. This encodes CAISRDTSSGNTIYF.

This clone was recorded a few times. The gene calls are TRBV7-2 and TRBJ1-2; TRBD1 aligns across 8 bases. Germline CDR1 is SGHTA and CDR2 is FQGNSA. The CDR3 totals 14 residues. The trim removed 5 bases at V and 8 bases at J, leaving 10 bases unmatched. CDR3: CASSQVQGAGGYTF. CDR3 in DNA: TGTGCCAGCAGCCAGGTCCAGGGGGCGGGGGGCTACACCTTC.